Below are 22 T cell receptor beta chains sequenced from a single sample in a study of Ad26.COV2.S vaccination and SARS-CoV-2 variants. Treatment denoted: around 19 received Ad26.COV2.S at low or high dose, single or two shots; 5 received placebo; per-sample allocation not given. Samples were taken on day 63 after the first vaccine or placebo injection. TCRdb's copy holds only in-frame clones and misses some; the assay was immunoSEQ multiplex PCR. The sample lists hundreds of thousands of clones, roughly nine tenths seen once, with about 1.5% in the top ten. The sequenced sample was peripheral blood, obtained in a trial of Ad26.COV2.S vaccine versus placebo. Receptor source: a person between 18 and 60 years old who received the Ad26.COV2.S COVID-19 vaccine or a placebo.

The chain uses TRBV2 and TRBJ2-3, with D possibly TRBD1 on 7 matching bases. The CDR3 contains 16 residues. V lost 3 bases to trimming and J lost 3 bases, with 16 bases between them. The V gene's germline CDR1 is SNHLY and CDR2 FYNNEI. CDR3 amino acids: CASSDPRQGGTDTQYF. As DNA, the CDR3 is TGTGCCAGCAGTGACCCTCGACAGGGAGGAACAGATACGCAGTATTTT.

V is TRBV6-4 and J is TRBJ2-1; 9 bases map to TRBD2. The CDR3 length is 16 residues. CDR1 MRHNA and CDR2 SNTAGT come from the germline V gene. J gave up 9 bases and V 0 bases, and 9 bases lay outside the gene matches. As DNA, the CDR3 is TGTGCCAGCAGTGACTCGAAAACTAGCGGGCCAGGTGAGCAGTTCTTC. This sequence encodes CASSDSKTSGPGEQFF.

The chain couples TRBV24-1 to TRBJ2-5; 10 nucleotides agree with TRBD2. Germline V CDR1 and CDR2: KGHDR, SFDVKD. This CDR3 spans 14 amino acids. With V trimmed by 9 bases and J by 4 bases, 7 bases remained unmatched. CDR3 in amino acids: CATAGLAPSETQYF. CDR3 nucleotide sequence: TGTGCCACCGCGGGACTAGCGCCCTCAGAGACCCAGTACTTC.

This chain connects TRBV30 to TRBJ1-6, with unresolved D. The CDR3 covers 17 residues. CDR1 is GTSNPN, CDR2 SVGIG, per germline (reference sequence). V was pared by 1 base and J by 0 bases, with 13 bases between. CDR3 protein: CAWSDRARGSYNSPLHF. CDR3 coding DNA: TGTGCCTGGAGTGATAGGGCCCGGGGCTCCTATAATTCACCCCTCCACTTT.

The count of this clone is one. CDR3 nucleotide sequence: TGTGCCAGCAGATCCTACAGGGGAGAGACCCAGTACTTC. It yields the protein CASRSYRGETQYF. The rearrangement uses TRBV6-4 and TRBJ2-5, with 7 bases that match TRBD1. Germline-derived CDR1 and CDR2 are MRHNA and SNTAGT. The junction had 5 bases not matched to a gene; V was cut back by 6 bases and J by 4 bases. This CDR3 is 13 amino acids long.

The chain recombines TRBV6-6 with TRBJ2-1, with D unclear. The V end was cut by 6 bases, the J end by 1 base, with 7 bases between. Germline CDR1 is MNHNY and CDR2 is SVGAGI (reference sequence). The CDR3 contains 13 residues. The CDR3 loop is CASRDVSYNEQFF. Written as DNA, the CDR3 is TGTGCCAGCAGGGACGTTTCCTACAATGAGCAGTTCTTC.

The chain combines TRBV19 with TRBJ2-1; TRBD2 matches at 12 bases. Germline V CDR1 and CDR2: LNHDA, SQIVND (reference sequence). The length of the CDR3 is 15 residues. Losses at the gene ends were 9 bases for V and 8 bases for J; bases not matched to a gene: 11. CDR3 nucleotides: TGTGCCAGCGCTAGCGGGAGGGCCTTTCATGATGAGCAGTTCTTC. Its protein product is CASASGRAFHDEQFF.

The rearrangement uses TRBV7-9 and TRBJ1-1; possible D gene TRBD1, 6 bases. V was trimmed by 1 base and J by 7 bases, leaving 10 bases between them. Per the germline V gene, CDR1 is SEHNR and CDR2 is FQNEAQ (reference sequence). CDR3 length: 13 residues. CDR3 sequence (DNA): TGTGCCAGCAGCTTAGGGGGGCGGGATGAAGCTTTCTTT. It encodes CASSLGGRDEAFF.

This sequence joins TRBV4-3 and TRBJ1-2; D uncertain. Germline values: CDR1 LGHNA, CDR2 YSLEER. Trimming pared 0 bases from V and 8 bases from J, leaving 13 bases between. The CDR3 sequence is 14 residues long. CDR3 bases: TGCGCCAGCAGCCAAGATCTAAGCCACGGAGGCTACACCTTC. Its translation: CASSQDLSHGGYTF.

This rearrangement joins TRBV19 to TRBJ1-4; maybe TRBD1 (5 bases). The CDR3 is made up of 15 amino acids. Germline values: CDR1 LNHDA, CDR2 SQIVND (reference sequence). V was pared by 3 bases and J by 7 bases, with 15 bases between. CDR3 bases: TGTGCCAGTAGTATGGGACGACGACAGACTGAAAAACTGTTTTTT. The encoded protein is CASSMGRRQTEKLFF. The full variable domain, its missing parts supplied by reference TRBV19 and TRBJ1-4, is DGGITQSPKYLFRKEGQNVTLSCEQNLNHDAMYWYRQDPGQGLRLIYYSQIVNDFQKGDIAEGYSVSREKKESFPLTVTSAQKNPTAFYLCASSMGRRQTEKLFFGSGTQLSVL.

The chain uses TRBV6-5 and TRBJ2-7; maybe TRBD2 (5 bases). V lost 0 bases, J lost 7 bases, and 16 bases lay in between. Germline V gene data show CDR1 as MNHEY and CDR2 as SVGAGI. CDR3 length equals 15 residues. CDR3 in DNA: TGTGCCAGCAGTTACTCTGGAGGAAGGGTCGAGGAGCAGTACTTC. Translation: CASSYSGGRVEEQYF.

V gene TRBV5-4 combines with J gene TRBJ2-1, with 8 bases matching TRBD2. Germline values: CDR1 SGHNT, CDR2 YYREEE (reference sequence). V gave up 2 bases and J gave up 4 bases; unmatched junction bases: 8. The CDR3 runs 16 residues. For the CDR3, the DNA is TGTGCCAGCAGCTTCGAGGTAGCGGGAACATACAATGAGCAGTTCTTC. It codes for CASSFEVAGTYNEQFF.

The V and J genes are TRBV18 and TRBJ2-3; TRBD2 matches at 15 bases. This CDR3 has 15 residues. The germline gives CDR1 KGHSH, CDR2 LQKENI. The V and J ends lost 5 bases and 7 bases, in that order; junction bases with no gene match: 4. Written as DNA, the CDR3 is TGTGCCAGCTCATCGGGACTAGCGGGGGGAAATACGCAGTATTTT. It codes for CASSSGLAGGNTQYF.

CDR3 in amino acids: CASSLGLAGGKAYEQYF. In DNA form, the CDR3 reads TGCGCCAGCAGCTTGGGACTAGCGGGAGGAAAAGCCTACGAGCAGTACTTC. The gene calls are TRBV5-1 and TRBJ2-7, with TRBD2 matching over 13 bases. Germline V CDR1 and CDR2: SGHRS, YFSETQ. This CDR3 contains 17 residues. With V trimmed by 0 bases and J by 2 bases, 5 bases remained unmatched.

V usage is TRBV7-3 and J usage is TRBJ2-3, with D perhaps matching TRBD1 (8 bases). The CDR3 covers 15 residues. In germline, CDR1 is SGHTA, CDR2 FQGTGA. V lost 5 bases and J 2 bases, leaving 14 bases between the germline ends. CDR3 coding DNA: TGTGCCAGCAGCGTACAGGGGGGGCTCACAGATACGCAGTATTTT. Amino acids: CASSVQGGLTDTQYF.

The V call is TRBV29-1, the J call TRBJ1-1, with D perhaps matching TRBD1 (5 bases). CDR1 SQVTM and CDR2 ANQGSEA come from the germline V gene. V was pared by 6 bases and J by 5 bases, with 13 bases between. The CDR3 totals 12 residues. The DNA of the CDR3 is TGCAGCGTCGTGGGACCGGTAACTGAAGCTTTCTTT. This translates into CSVVGPVTEAFF.

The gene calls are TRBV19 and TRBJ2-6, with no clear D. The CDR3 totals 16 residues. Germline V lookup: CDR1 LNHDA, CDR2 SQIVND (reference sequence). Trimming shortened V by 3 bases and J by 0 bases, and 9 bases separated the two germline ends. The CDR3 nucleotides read TGTGCCAGTAGTATTAGGTCACCCTCTGGGGCCAACGTCCTGACTTTC. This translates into CASSIRSPSGANVLTF.

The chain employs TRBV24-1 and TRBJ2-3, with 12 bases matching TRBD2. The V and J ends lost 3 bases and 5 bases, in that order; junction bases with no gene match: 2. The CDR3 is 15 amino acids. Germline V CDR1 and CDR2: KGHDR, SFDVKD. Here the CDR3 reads CATSDPTSGGDTQYF. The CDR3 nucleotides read TGTGCCACCAGTGATCCGACTAGCGGGGGAGATACGCAGTATTTT.

Written as DNA, the CDR3 is TGTGCCAGCAGTCCTTACGGCGCTAACTCTGGAAACACCATATATTTT. This translates into CASSPYGANSGNTIYF. The rearrangement uses TRBV27 and TRBJ1-3; the D is unclear. V gave up 5 bases and J gave up 0 bases, with 14 bases separating them. There are 16 residues in the CDR3. Per germline, CDR1 MNHEY and CDR2 SMNVEV (reference sequence).

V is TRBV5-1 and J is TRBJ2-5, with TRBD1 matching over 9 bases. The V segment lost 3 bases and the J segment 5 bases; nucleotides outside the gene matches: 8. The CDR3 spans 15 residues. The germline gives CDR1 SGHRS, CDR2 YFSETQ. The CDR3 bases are TGCGCCAGCAGCTGGGGGACAGGGAGTAAGGAGACCCAGTACTTC. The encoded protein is CASSWGTGSKETQYF. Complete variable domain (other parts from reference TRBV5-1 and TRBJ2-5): KAGVTQTPRYLIKTRGQQVTLSCSPISGHRSVSWYQQTPGQGLQFLFEYFSETQRNKGNFPGRFSGRQFSNSRSEMNVSTLELGDSALYLCASSWGTGSKETQYFGPGTRLLVL.

The CDR3 region has the DNA TGTGCCAGTAGTATGTATCAGGTGGCAGATACGCAGTATTTT. Translated, it gives CASSMYQVADTQYF. The chain carries TRBV19 and TRBJ2-3; D uncertain. The CDR3 is 14 residues long. Trimming took off 3 bases at V and 4 bases at J, with 11 bases between the two ends. Germline V CDR1 and CDR2: LNHDA, SQIVND (reference sequence).

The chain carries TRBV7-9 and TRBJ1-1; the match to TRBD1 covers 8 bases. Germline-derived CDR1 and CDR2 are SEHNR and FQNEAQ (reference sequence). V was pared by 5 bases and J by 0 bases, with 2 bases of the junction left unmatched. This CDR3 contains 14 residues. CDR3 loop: CASSPDRVNTEAFF. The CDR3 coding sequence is TGTGCCAGCAGCCCGGACAGGGTGAACACTGAAGCTTTCTTT.